This T cell receptor beta chain was sequenced during a study of cytomegalovirus exposure and HLA in healthy donors. Study results and caveats: Some 16,000 TCR beta sequences were associated with HLA alleles at 0.05 false discovery rate in a later analysis. TCR beta V- and J-gene trimming was later associated with a missense DCLRE1C variant.

Comments on this clone: Its antigen is as yet unknown.

The length of the CDR3 is 17 residues. The germline V gene has CDR1 SGHTA and CDR2 FQGTGA. V dropped 2 bases and J dropped 1 base, with 17 bases sitting between them. It was with 60 Vbeta and 13 Jbeta primers that the PCR ran. The method was immunoSEQ multiplex PCR; TCRdb's version includes in-frame clones alone and lacks a portion of them. The repertoire holds over 90,000 clones, with around 82% as singletons. Donors were nominally healthy when sampled, though unrecorded immune exposures were likely. The sequenced material came from PBMCs. The TCR sequence derives from a man aged 40-49 years in good health and CMV-seropositive. The gene calls are TRBV7-3 and TRBJ1-1; D remains unclear. In nucleotides, the CDR3 is TGTGCCAGCAGCTTACAAACTAGCCCACCACCGAACACTGAAGCTTTCTTT. Its protein is CASSLQTSPPPNTEAFF. Full variable domain (rest looked up from reference TRBV7-3 and TRBJ1-1): GAGVSQTPSNKVTEKGKYVELRCDPISGHTALYWYRQSLGQGPEFLIYFQGTGAADDSGLPNDRFFAVRPEGSVSTLKIQRTERGDSAVYLCASSLQTSPPPNTEAFFGQGTRLTVV.